This T cell receptor beta chain is from a study of vaccination and CD4 T cells after COVID-19 (dated by TCRdb to the early 2020s). At the level of the whole study: Convalescent patients had a positive SARS-CoV-2 result on nasal swab PCR, and of these patients, nine had mild disease and one had severe disease. The convalescent cohort comprised six males and four females, including two Hispanic individuals, seven Caucasians, two Asians and one multiracial person. Each participant got two doses of either the Pfizer-BioNTech BNT162b2 vaccine (n=8) or the Moderna mRNA-1273 vaccine (n=2). Post-COVID blood samples were collected from convalescent patients a median of roughly 100 days after diagnosis, with a range of roughly 30 to 170 days. Post-vaccine blood samples were obtained a median of around 74 days after the second vaccine dose, with a range of about 14 to 250 days. Overlapping spike peptide pools from SARS-CoV-2 and from the common cold coronaviruses HCoV-NL63, HCoV-OC43 and HCoV-229E were used as culture stimuli. Control cultures used a CEFX viral epitope pool as positive control, an HIV-1 Nef peptide pool as negative control, or no peptide. In roughly nine COVID-19 convalescent patients and a few infection-naive healthy vaccine recipients, the spike-specific CD4+ TCR repertoire before mRNA vaccination was compared with the repertoire after mRNA vaccination.

The library relied on PCR. DNA from cultured CD4+ T cells underwent TCR sequencing with the Oncomine TCR Beta short-read assay at the Johns Hopkins FTIC core. Genomic DNA was extracted from the cultured CD4+ T cells with the QIAamp micro DNA kit. Oncomine TCR Beta libraries made from cultured CD4+ T cells were pooled using unique dual indexes and sequenced on an Illumina iSeq 100. As for the authors' bioinformatics: Non-productive sequences were removed, and CDR3s not starting with C, not ending with F or W, or shorter than 7 amino acids were discarded. The MANAFEST web application was used to identify antigen-specific clonotypes by comparing peptide-stimulated wells against reference wells and other culture wells. To be called positive, a clone needed an FDR below 0.05, an odds ratio above 5, and a productive frequency above 0.1% in at least two of three replicate wells. A clonotype counted as cross-reactive if it showed significant expansion both in the SARS-CoV-2 spike wells and in at least one common cold coronavirus spike condition. Levenshtein distances (stringdist) and unrooted phylogenetic trees (ape) in R version 3.6.1 were used to assess CDR3 homology. TCRdb trimmed public reads at Q25 via fastp, called clones via MiXCR and kept in-frame beta chains. A single entry per CDR3 protein holds the most common genes and DNA from its merged rows. The V and J calls and clone size are TCRdb's, not the authors'. Here the sample has around 14,000 distinct CDR3 sequences; around half occur a single time. Over 6.5% of the sample goes to the ten largest clones.

The study at large found these results: The number of convalescent patients in the study was relatively small, and the study did not examine early timepoints following natural infection. Of the vaccine-specific clones in convalescent patients, 304 of 307, or nearly all, reacted only to SARS-CoV-2 spike and did not cross-react with common cold coronaviruses. Among convalescent patients, a median around 89% of the SARS-CoV-2-reactive clones seen after vaccination appeared only after vaccination, which suggests priming specific to the vaccine. The median count of SARS-CoV-2-reactive clonotypes went up from some 23 after infection to some 38 after vaccination, although the change was not significant.

The intended sense of this specimen's treatment or condition label: roughly nine-day PBMC culture with coronavirus spike peptide pools or control peptides (ViraFEST assay). The ViraFEST assay, used in the study, expanded antigen-specific T cells with peptide pools and then identified the expanded clonotypes through TCR sequencing. The positive SARS-CoV-2 PCR tests of the convalescent patients were dated from March to December 2020, before the Alpha, Beta and Delta variants emerged in the United States. Approximately 2.1 million PBMCs per well were cultured in IMDM with roughly 4.8% human AB serum and roughly 10 IU/ml IL-2, plus 10 ug/ml peptide pools. Half of the culture medium was replaced with fresh IL-2-containing medium on days 3 and 7. CD4+ T cells were isolated after less than twelve days of culture through negative selection using the EasySep CD4+ T cell isolation kit. Ficoll-Paque Plus gradient centrifugation was used to isolate PBMCs from whole blood, and the isolated PBMCs were then either used fresh or cryopreserved at -140C. Culture conditions were generally each tested in triplicate wells.

Comments on this clonotype: Its recognized antigen is unknown. No per-base quality is available; no much larger clone lies one base away.

Per the germline V gene, MGHRA is the CDR1 and YSYEKL is the CDR2. The CDR3 holds 14 amino acids from the cysteine to the phenylalanine. Just the 42-base CDR3 DNA is kept, in frame starting at base 1. V is shortened by 2 bases, J by 12 bases, and the region joining them spans 16 bases. Material: CD4+ T cells from blood, cultured in vitro. Recombination joined TRBV4-1 with TRBJ2-2, and TRBD2 may be the D gene, going by 6 matching bases. This TCR came from a human donor who had recovered from COVID-19. CDR3 reads: CASSQWGRTEQLFF. DNA sequence: TGCGCCAGCAGCCAATGGGGGAGGACGGAGCAGCTGTTTTTT.